This passage covers 20 T cell receptor beta chains from one sample sequenced in a study of blood T cell repertoires in COVID-19. Clones were read by immunoSEQ multiplex PCR, and TCRdb kept only the in-frame ones, dropping some. In the table there are about 70,000 clones, 80% of which are singletons. The sequencing input was peripheral blood. The receptors here all came from a man aged 70-80 years who had recovered from COVID-19.

The genes are TRBV19 and TRBJ2-1, with TRBD2 identical over 10 bases. Germline trimming cut 1 base from V and 4 bases from J; bases unmatched to any gene: 1. Germline V CDR1 and CDR2: LNHDA, SQIVND (reference sequence). CDR3 size: 15 residues. The CDR3 loop is CASSIASGGYNEQFF. CDR3 bases: TGTGCCAGTAGTATAGCTAGCGGGGGTTACAATGAGCAGTTCTTC.

The chain joins TRBV5-1 to TRBJ1-4; weak D call: TRBD1 (6 bases). The ends were cut back, 4 bases at V and 5 bases at J, with 12 bases in the middle. Germline V gene lookup returns CDR1 SGHRS and CDR2 YFSETQ. The CDR3 has 14 residues. The CDR3 sequence: CASSPGHPNEKLFF. CDR3 DNA: TGCGCCAGCAGCCCGGGACATCCGAATGAAAAACTGTTTTTT.

The genes are TRBV28 and TRBJ2-1, with a weak D call TRBD2 (5 bases). Trimming removed 4 bases from V and 2 bases from J, with 18 bases in between. This CDR3 is 17 amino acids long. CDR1 MDHEN and CDR2 SYDVKM come from the germline V gene. In nucleotides, the CDR3 is TGTGCCAGCAGTTCCTCTCCGGACTGGAGAACCTACAATGAGCAGTTCTTC. This encodes CASSSSPDWRTYNEQFF.

This clone was detected once. The chain has TRBV5-4 and TRBJ2-4; 8 bases are shared with TRBD2. Germline CDR1 is SGHNT and CDR2 is YYREEE (reference sequence). The CDR3 runs 15 residues. Trimming at V came to 7 bases and at J to 3 bases, leaving 9 bases not matched to a gene. CDR3 DNA: TGTGCCAGCGCGGACGGAGCGGGGGACAAAAACATTCAGTACTTC. Translated, it gives CASADGAGDKNIQYF.

This rearrangement joins TRBV5-6 to TRBJ2-2; the match to TRBD2 covers 10 bases. The V gene's germline CDR1 is SGHDT and CDR2 YYEEEE. V was pared by 4 bases and J by 2 bases, with 5 bases of the junction left unmatched. CDR3 length equals 16 residues. CDR3 in DNA: TGTGCCAGCAGCGCATTAGCGGGAGGCAACACCGGGGAGCTGTTTTTT. This codes for CASSALAGGNTGELFF.

The V and J genes are TRBV4-3 and TRBJ2-2, with D perhaps matching TRBD1 (6 bases). The CDR3 covers 17 residues. Trimming took 4 bases from V and 4 from J, leaving 19 bases between them. Germline V gene lookup returns CDR1 LGHNA and CDR2 YSLEER. CDR3 sequence reads: CASSPAEQGLSTGELFF. In nucleotides, the CDR3 is TGCGCCAGCAGCCCAGCGGAACAGGGATTGAGCACCGGGGAGCTGTTTTTT.

J is TRBJ1-1 and V is TRBV30, with D possibly TRBD1 on 6 matching bases. The germline CDR1 and CDR2 sequences are GTSNPN and SVGIG (reference sequence). The CDR3 has 15 amino acids. With 3 bases removed from V and 3 bases from J, the gap between germline ends came to 17 bases. CDR3: CAWRDIQGIDTEAFF. The CDR3 DNA is TGTGCCTGGAGGGATATACAGGGAATCGACACTGAAGCTTTCTTT.

This clone was seen once. This sequence joins TRBV7-2 and TRBJ2-2; 10 positions agree with TRBD2. Trimming cost V 5 bases and J 1 base; bases outside gene matches: 7. The CDR3 sequence is 17 residues long. CDR1 is SGHTA and CDR2 is FQGNSA in the germline V gene. CDR3 DNA: TGTGCCAGCAGCGCGATGGCTAGCGGGAGGAACACCGGGGAGCTGTTTTTT. It is translated as CASSAMASGRNTGELFF.

This clone was seen only a few times. The genes are TRBV10-3 and TRBJ2-3; D is unclear. Germline V lookup: CDR1 ENHRY, CDR2 SYGVKD. V lost 0 bases and J lost 1, with 5 bases in between. This CDR3 spans 14 amino acids. The CDR3 here is CAISESTGTDTQYF. CDR3 DNA sequence: TGTGCCATCAGTGAGTCAACGGGCACAGATACGCAGTATTTT.

The rearrangement joins TRBV5-4 to TRBJ1-2, with D tentatively TRBD1 (6 bases). Trimming pared 4 bases from V and 6 bases from J, leaving 16 bases between. CDR1 is SGHNT and CDR2 is YYREEE in the germline V gene (reference sequence). This CDR3 contains 14 residues. CDR3 sequence: CASSPPQGRDGYTF. In DNA form, the CDR3 reads TGTGCCAGCAGCCCGCCTCAGGGGCGAGATGGCTACACCTTC.

This chain uses TRBV14 with TRBJ2-3; D is undetermined. The germline CDR1 and CDR2 sequences are SGHDN and FVKESK. The CDR3 runs to 17 residues. V was trimmed by 0 bases and J by 1 base, leaving 14 bases between them. CDR3 sequence (DNA): TGTGCCAGCAGCCAAGAAGTGATCCCGGCGGGCACAGATACGCAGTATTTT. Its protein product is CASSQEVIPAGTDTQYF.

V usage is TRBV28 and J usage is TRBJ1-6, with D maybe TRBD1 (5 bases). The CDR3 has 13 amino acids. The ends were cut back, 8 bases at V and 7 bases at J, with 12 bases in the middle. CDR1 and CDR2 (germline): MDHEN, SYDVKM. In DNA form, the CDR3 reads TGTGCCAGCGGCAGGGTCAGGAATTCACCCCTCCACTTT. Residues: CASGRVRNSPLHF.

The genes are TRBV5-5 and TRBJ2-7; TRBD1 matches 7 bases. CDR1 and CDR2 (germline): SGHKS, YYEKEE (reference sequence). The CDR3 is made up of 13 amino acids. V was pared by 4 bases and J by 3 bases, with 4 bases of the junction left unmatched. CDR3 region: CASSVGTDYEQYF. The CDR3 DNA is TGTGCCAGCAGCGTCGGGACAGACTACGAGCAGTACTTC.

The table lists this clone with a count of one. This sequence joins TRBV6-5 and TRBJ2-1, with D possibly matching TRBD2 (6 bases). V lost 2 bases to trimming and J lost 10 bases, with 12 bases between them. This CDR3 spans 13 amino acids. Germline assignment: CDR1 MNHEY and CDR2 SVGAGI. This CDR3 is CASSYGDFNEQFF. The CDR3 DNA reads as TGTGCCAGCAGTTACGGGGACTTCAACGAGCAGTTCTTC.

This chain links TRBV11-2 with TRBJ1-2, with 7 bases identical to TRBD1. Germline lookup yields CDR1 SGHAT and CDR2 FQNNGV. Trimming removed 3 bases from V and 4 bases from J; junction bases left unmatched: 8. CDR3 length: 15 residues. The CDR3 DNA sequence: TGTGCCAGCAGCTTCGGAGGGGGCGCGGGCTATGGCTACACCTTC. Its translation: CASSFGGGAGYGYTF. Based on the CDR3 plus reference TRBV11-2 and TRBJ1-2, the full variable domain is EAGVAQSPRYKIIEKRQSVAFWCNPISGHATLYWYQQILGQGPKLLIQFQNNGVVDDSQLPKDRFSAERLKGVDSTLKIQPAKLEDSAVYLCASSFGGGAGYGYTFGSGTRLTVV.

The gene calls are TRBV10-2 and TRBJ2-7; D possibly corresponds to TRBD2 (5 bases). The germline gives CDR1 WSHSY, CDR2 SAAADI. The CDR3 length is 13 residues. The ends were cut back, 2 bases at V and 4 bases at J, with 9 bases in the middle. CDR3 bases: TGCGCCAGCAGTGAGGAGGGTGGGTACGAGCAGTACTTC. Translation: CASSEEGGYEQYF.

The chain uses TRBV30 and TRBJ2-3, with no clear D. This CDR3 has 15 amino acids. Germline values: CDR1 GTSNPN, CDR2 SVGIG (reference sequence). V was trimmed by 3 bases and J by 0 bases, leaving 13 bases between them. CDR3: CAWRRDWLSTDTQYF. The CDR3 DNA follows: TGTGCCTGGAGGCGCGACTGGCTCAGCACAGATACGCAGTATTTT.

The chain employs TRBV5-1 and TRBJ2-7, with D maybe TRBD1 (5 bases). The CDR3 sequence is 14 residues long. V shed 2 bases and J shed 6 bases, with 15 bases lying between them. Germline V CDR1 and CDR2: SGHRS, YFSETQ. The CDR3 protein is CASSFQGTLGEQYF. CDR3 nucleotides: TGCGCCAGCAGCTTCCAGGGCACCCTGGGCGAGCAGTACTTC.

In this sample, this clone turned up a few times. The chain couples TRBV18 to TRBJ1-2; D gene ambiguous. The V gene's germline CDR1 is KGHSH and CDR2 LQKENI. The CDR3 loop spans 14 amino acids. V gave up 5 bases and J gave up 0 bases, with 10 bases separating them. The CDR3 DNA sequence: TGTGCCAGCTCAGAGGCAGCAGCTAACTATGGCTACACCTTC. It translates to CASSEAAANYGYTF.

This clone came up once. The chain is built from TRBV2 and TRBJ1-1, with a weak D call TRBD1 (6 bases). Deletions cut 6 bases from V and 1 base from J, with 9 bases between. The CDR3 contains 13 residues. Germline V gene lookup returns CDR1 SNHLY and CDR2 FYNNEI. In nucleotides, the CDR3 is TGTGCCAGCAGATTACAGGGGAACACTGAAGCTTTCTTT. The encoded protein is CASRLQGNTEAFF.